This TCR beta chain was captured by sequencing in a study of control samples from healthy donors and cancer patients. The V and J ends lost 7 bases and 0 bases, in that order; junction bases with no gene match: 8. The CDR3 spans 15 residues. Germline CDR1 reads MDHEN; CDR2 reads SYDVKM. This clone was seen only once. Sequencing used immunoSEQ multiplex PCR; TCRdb keeps in-frame clones, though not all of them. The repertoire has about 150,000 clones, approximately 94% of them found once; the top ten carry around 8.5%. This chain connects TRBV28 to TRBJ1-2, with TRBD1 matching over 7 bases. The sequence derives from a woman in her thirties or forties in good health. The sequenced material came from blood. CDR3 residues: CASITGQVANYGYTF. DNA of the CDR3: TGTGCCAGCATCACAGGACAGGTCGCTAACTATGGCTACACCTTC.